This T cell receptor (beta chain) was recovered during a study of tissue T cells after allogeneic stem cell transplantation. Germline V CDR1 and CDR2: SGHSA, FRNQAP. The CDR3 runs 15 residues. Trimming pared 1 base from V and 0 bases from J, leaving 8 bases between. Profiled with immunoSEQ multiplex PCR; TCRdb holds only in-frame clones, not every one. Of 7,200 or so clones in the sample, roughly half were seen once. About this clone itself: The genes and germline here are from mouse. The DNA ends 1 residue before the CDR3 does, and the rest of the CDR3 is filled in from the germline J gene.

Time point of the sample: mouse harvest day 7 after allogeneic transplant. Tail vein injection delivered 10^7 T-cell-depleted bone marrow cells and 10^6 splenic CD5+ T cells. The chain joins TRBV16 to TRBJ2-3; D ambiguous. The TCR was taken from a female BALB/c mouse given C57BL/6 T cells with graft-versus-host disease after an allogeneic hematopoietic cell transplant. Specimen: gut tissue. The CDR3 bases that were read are TGTGCAAGCAGCTTAGGAGGGTTTAGTGCAGAAACGCTGTAT. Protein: CASSLGGFSAETLY. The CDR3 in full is CASSLGGFSAETLYF. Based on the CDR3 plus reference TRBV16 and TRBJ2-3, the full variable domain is NAGVIQTPRHKVTGKGQEATLWCEPISGHSAVFWYRQTIVQGLEFLTYFRNQAPIDDSGMPKERFSAQMPNQSHSTLKIQSTQPQDSAVYLCASSLGGFSAETLYFGSGTRLTVL.